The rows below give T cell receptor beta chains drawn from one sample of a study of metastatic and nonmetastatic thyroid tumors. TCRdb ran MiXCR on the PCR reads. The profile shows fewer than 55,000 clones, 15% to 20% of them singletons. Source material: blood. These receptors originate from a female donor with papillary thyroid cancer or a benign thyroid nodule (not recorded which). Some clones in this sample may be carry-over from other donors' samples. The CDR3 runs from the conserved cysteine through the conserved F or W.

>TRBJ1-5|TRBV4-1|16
CASSQGAGGGNQPQHF
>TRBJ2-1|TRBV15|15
CATRVDSFSYNEQFF
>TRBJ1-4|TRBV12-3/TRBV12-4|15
CASRSQRGWDEKLFF
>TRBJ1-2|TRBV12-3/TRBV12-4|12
CASSPRHYGYTF
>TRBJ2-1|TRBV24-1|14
CATSLRDFNNEQFF
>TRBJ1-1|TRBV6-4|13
CASRPGVGTESFF
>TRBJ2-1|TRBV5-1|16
CASSLNLAGSYNEQFF
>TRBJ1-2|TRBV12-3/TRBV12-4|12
CASSQGVRGYSF
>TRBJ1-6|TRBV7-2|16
CASSQWDSKGSSPLHF
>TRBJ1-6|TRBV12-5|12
CASGLTGSPLHF
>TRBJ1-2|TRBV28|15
CASSHGTETLSGYTF
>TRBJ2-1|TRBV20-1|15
CSAPAGTGDYNEQFF
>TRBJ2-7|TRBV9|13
CVSGVGSMNEQYF
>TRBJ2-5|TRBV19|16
CASSIEEGRGKETQYF
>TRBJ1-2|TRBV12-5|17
CASGLPVYQTPDYGYTF
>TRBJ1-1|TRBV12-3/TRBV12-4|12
CASSFRGGEAFF
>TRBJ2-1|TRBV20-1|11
CSAGTYNEQFF
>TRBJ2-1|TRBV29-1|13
CSVRFLEAGEQFF
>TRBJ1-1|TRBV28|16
CASSFSTRGRGTEAFF